The TCR beta chain described here comes from a study of T cells in Graves' hyperthyroidism and ophthalmopathy. This clonotype was counted at least ten times. Pregnant or lactating patients were excluded, as were those with uncontrolled infection or other autoimmune disease. Germline assignment: CDR1 LNHDA and CDR2 SQIVND (reference sequence). V dropped 6 bases and J dropped 1 base, with 18 bases sitting between them. This CDR3 region has 16 residues. TCR beta CDR3 regions were amplified from RNA. A set of HTBI primers served as the primers for a first-round RT-PCR of the TCR CDR3. Each CDR3 protein is one row after TCRdb ran MiXCR on the multiplex PCR reads. There are hundreds of thousands of distinct CDR3 sequences in the sample; approximately 14% occur only once, and about 13% lies in the top ten.

The clonotype comes from a man younger than 30 with Graves' ophthalmopathy. The chain carries TRBV19 and TRBJ1-1; maybe TRBD1 (5 bases). Input material: blood. The CDR3 is CASSGTGSGENTEAFF. CDR3 sequence (DNA): TGTGCCAGTAGCGGGACGGGTAGCGGCGAGAACACTGAAGCTTTCTTT.